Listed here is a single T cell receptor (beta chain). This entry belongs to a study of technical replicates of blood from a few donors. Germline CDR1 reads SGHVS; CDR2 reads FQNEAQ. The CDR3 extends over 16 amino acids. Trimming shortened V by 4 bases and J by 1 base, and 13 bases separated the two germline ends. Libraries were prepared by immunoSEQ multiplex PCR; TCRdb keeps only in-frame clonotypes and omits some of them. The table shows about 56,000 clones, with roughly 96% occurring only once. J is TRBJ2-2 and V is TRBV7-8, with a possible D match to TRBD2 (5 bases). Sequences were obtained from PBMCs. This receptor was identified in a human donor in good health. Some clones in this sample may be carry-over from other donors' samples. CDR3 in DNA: TGTGCCAGCAGCTCCCACAAGGGAGTGAACACCGGGGAGCTGTTTTTT. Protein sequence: CASSSHKGVNTGELFF. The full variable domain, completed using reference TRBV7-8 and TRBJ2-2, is GAGVSQSPRYKVAKRGQDVALRCDPISGHVSLFWYQQALGQGPEFLTYFQNEAQLDKSGLPSDRFFAERPEGSVSTLKIQRTQQEDSAVYLCASSSHKGVNTGELFFGEGSRLTVL.